The rows below give T cell receptor beta chains drawn from one sample of a study of shared clonotypes between healthy human individuals. TCRdb's table, derived via immunoSEQ multiplex PCR, lists solely in-frame clones and lacks some. Among about 2 million clones listed, less than 95% were seen once. The sequenced sample was naive CD8+ T cells sorted from blood. The receptors originated from a man between 18 and 35 years old in good health. Each CDR3 is given with its conserved first and last residue. Fields, in order: CDR3 length, J gene, V gene, D gene, CDR3 protein, CDR3 DNA. D genes are given only for firm matches.

13 | TRBJ2-7 | TRBV5-1 | - | CASSLGTNYEQYF | TGCGCCAGCAGCTTGGGAACTAACTACGAGCAGTACTTC
15 | TRBJ1-4 | TRBV19 | - | CASSISPTTNEKLFF | TGTGCCAGTAGTATATCCCCGACAACTAATGAAAAACTGTTTTTT
13 | TRBJ1-2 | TRBV7-9 | - | CASSLASDYGYTF | TGTGCCAGCAGCTTAGCGTCCGACTATGGCTACACCTTC
13 | TRBJ1-6 | TRBV18 | - | CASSERLNSPLHF | TGTGCCAGCTCCGAGAGGCTGAATTCACCCCTCCACTTT
13 | TRBJ2-7 | TRBV7-9 | - | CASSSSEGYEQYF | TGTGCCAGCAGCTCCTCGGAGGGATACGAGCAGTACTTC
16 | TRBJ2-7 | TRBV5-4 | TRBD2 | CASSPEAGGRAYEQYF | TGTGCCAGCAGCCCGGAGGCGGGCGGGAGGGCCTACGAGCAGTACTTC
18 | TRBJ2-3 | TRBV7-8 | TRBD2 | CASDLALAGGSSTDTQYF | TGTGCCAGCGATCTGGCATTAGCGGGAGGGTCAAGCACAGATACGCAGTATTTT
12 | TRBJ2-1 | TRBV29-1 | - | CSGSGPRNEQFF | TGCAGCGGGTCCGGGCCGAGGAATGAGCAGTTCTTC
15 | TRBJ2-5 | TRBV11-2 | TRBD2 | CASSLGAGGQETQYF | TGTGCCAGCAGCTTAGGGGCCGGGGGGCAAGAGACCCAGTACTTC
14 | TRBJ2-7 | TRBV4-3 | - | CASSQDYSAYEQYF | TGCGCCAGCAGCCAAGATTATTCCGCCTACGAGCAGTACTTC
11 | TRBJ2-7 | TRBV7-9 | - | CASSPVYEQYF | TGTGCCAGCAGCCCTGTCTACGAGCAGTACTTC